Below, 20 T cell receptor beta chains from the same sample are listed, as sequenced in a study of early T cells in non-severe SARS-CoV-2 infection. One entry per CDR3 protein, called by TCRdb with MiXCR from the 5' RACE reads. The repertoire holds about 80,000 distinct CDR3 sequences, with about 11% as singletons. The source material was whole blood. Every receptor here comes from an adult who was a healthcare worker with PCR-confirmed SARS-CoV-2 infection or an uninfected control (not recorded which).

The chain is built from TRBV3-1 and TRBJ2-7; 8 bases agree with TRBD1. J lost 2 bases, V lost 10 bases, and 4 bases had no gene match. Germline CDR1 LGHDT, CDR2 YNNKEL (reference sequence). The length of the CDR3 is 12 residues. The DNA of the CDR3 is TGTGCCACCGGACAGGGACCCTACGAGCAGTACTTC. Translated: CATGQGPYEQYF.

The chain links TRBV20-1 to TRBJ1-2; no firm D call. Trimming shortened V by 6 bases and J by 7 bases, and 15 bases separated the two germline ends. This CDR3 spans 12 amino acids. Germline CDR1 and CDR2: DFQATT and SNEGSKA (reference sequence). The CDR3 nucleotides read TGCAGTGCCCCCTGGCCCTTGGGTGGCTACACCTTC. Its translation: CSAPWPLGGYTF.

The CDR3, as DNA: TGCGCCAGCAGCCAAGGGGACAGGGGATCTGGGGCCAACGTCCTGACTTTC. This sequence encodes CASSQGDRGSGANVLTF. V gene TRBV4-3 combines with J gene TRBJ2-6; 10 bases are shared with TRBD1. Germline CDR1 and CDR2: LGHNA and YSLEER. V dropped 1 base and J dropped 1; count of bases not matched to a gene: 1. CDR3 length equals 17 residues.

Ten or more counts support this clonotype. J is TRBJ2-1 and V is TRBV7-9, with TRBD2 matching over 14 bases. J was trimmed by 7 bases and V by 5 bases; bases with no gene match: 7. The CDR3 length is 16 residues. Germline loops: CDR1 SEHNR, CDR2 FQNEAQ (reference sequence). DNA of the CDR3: TGTGCCAGCAGCCGGACTAGCGGGGGGACCCATAATGAGCAGTTCTTC. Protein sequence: CASSRTSGGTHNEQFF.

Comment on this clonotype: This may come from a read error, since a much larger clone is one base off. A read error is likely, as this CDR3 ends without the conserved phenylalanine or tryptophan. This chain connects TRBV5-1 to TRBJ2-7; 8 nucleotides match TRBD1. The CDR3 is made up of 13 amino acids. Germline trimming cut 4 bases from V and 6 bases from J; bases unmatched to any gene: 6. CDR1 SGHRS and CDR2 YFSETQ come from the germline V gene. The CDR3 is CASSPGTGPEQYS. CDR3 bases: TGCGCCAGCAGCCCCGGGACAGGTCCCGAGCAGTACTCC.

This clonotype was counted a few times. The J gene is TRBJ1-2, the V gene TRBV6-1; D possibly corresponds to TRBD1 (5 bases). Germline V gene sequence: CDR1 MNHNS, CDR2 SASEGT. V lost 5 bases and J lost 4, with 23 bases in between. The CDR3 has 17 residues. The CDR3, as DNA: TGTGCCAGCAGTTTAGGGGTCAATTACCGACAGAGCTATGGCTACACCTTC. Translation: CASSLGVNYRQSYGYTF.

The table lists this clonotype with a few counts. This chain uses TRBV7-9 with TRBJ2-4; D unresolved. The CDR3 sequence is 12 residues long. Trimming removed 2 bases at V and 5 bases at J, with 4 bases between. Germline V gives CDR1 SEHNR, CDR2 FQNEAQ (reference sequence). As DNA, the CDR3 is TGTGCCAGCAGCTTACAAGAAAACATTCAGTACTTC. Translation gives CASSLQENIQYF. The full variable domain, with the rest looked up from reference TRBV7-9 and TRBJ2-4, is DTGVSQNPRHKITKRGQNVTFRCDPISEHNRLYWYRQTLGQGPEFLTYFQNEAQLEKSRLLSDRFSAERPKGSFSTLEIQRTEQGDSAMYLCASSLQENIQYFGAGTRLSVL.

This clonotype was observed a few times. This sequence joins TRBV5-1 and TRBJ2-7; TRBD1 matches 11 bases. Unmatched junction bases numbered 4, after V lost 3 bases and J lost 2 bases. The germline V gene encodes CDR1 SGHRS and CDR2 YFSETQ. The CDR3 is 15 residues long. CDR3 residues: CASSSGQGGTYEQYF. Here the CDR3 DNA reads TGCGCCAGCAGCTCGGGACAGGGGGGAACCTACGAGCAGTACTTC.

CDR3: CASSQVGGEDTEAFF. Here the CDR3 DNA reads TGTGCCAGCAGCCAAGTGGGGGGCGAGGACACTGAAGCTTTCTTT. The chain links TRBV3-1 to TRBJ1-1, with a weak D call TRBD1 (6 bases). Germline V CDR1 and CDR2: LGHDT, YNNKEL (reference sequence). Trimming took 1 base from V and 3 from J, leaving 12 bases between them. The CDR3 is made up of 15 amino acids.

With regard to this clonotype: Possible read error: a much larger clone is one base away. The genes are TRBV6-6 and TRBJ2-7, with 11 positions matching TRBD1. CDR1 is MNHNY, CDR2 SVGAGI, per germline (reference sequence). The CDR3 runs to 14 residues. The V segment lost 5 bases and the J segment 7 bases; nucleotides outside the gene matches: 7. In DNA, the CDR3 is TGTGCCAGCAGTCTGAAGGACAGGGGGCATGAGCAGTACTTC. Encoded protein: CASSLKDRGHEQYF.

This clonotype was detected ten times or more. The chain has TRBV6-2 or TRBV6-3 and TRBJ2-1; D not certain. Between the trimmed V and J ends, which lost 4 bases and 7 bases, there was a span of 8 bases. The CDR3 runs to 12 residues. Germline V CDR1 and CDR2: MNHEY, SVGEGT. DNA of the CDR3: TGTGCCAGCAGTTTATTCGGTAATGAGCAGTTCTTC. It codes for CASSLFGNEQFF.

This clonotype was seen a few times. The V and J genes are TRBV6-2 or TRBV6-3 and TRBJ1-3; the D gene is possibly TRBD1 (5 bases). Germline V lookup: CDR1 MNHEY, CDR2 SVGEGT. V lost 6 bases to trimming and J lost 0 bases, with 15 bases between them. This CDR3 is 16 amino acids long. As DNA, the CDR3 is TGTGCCAGCAGGGGACTGGTGGCCCACTCTGGAAACACCATATATTTT. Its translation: CASRGLVAHSGNTIYF.

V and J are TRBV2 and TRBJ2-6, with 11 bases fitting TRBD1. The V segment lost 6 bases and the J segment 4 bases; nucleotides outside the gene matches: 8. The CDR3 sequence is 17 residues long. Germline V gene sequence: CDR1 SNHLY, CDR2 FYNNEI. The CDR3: CASREDRGRAGANVLTF. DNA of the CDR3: TGTGCCAGCAGAGAGGACAGGGGGCGGGCCGGGGCCAACGTCCTGACTTTC.

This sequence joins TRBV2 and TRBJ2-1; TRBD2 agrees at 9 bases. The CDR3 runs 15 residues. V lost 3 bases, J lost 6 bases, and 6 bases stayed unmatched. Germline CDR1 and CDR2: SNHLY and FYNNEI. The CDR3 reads CASSDILAGTNEQFF. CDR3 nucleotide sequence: TGTGCCAGCAGTGATATTCTAGCGGGGACCAATGAGCAGTTCTTC.

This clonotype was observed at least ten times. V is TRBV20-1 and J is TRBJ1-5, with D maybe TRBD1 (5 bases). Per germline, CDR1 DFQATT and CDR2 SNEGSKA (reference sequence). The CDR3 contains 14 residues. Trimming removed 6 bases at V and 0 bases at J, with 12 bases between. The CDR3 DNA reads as TGCAGTGCCGGGGGGGGTAATAGCAATCAGCCCCAGCATTTT. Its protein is CSAGGGNSNQPQHF.

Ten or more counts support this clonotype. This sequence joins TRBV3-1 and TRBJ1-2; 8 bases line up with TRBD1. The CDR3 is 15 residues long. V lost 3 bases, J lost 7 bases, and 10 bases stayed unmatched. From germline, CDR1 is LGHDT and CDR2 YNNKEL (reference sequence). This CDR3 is CASSHTGQGGFGYTF. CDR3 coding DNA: TGTGCCAGCAGCCATACAGGACAGGGAGGATTTGGCTACACCTTC.

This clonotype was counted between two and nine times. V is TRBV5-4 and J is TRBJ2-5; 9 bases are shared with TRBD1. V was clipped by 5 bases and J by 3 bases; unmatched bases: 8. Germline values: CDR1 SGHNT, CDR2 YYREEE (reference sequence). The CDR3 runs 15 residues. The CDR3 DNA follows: TGTGCCAGCAGGGAACCGGGACAGGGTAAAGAGACCCAGTACTTC. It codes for CASREPGQGKETQYF.

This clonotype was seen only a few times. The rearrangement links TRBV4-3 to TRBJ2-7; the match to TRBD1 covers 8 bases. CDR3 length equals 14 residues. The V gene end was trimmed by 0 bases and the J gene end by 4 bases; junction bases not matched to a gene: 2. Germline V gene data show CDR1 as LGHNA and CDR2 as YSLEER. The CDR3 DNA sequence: TGCGCCAGCAGCCAAGACAGGGGGCCTTACGAGCAGTACTTC. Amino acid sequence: CASSQDRGPYEQYF.

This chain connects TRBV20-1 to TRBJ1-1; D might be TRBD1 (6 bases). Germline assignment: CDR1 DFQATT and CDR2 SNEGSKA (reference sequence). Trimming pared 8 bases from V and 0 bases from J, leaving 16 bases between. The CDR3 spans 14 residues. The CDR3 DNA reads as TGCAGTCTTACCAGGACAGTCATGAACACTGAAGCTTTCTTT. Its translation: CSLTRTVMNTEAFF.

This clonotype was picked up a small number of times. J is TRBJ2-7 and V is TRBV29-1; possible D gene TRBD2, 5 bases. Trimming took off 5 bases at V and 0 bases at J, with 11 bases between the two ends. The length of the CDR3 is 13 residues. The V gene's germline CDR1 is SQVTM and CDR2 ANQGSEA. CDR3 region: CSVQAGNSYEQYF. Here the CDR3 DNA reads TGCAGCGTTCAAGCCGGGAACTCCTACGAGCAGTACTTC.